These 24 T cell receptor beta chains were sequenced from one sample in a study of T cell changes during pregnancy in multiple sclerosis (dated by TCRdb to the late 2010s). The receptor library was made with the immunoSEQ multiplex PCR assay. In TCRdb, the immuneACCESS table is reduced to in-frame sequences with V and J assigned. These tables do not hold every clone; where another copy was compared, an unresolved V gene accounts for under half, and the others remain unexplained. The sample table contains about 40,000 clones; only one count was recorded for 92% of them. Together, the top ten hold about 0.8% of the sample. The sequencing used CD4+ T cells from peripheral blood mononuclear cells, collected before pregnancy. The receptor source for this set is a female donor with multiple sclerosis, enrolled in a pregnancy study.

The chain combines TRBV15 with TRBJ2-3; D is unresolved. There are 14 residues in the CDR3. The germline V gene encodes CDR1 LNHNV and CDR2 YYDKDF (reference sequence). Between the trimmed V and J ends, which lost 5 bases and 4 bases, there was a span of 13 bases. In DNA form, the CDR3 reads TGTGCCACCAGCTCGCCCGGCGAGGCAGATACGCAGTATTTT. Translated: CATSSPGEADTQYF.

The gene calls are TRBV6-5 and TRBJ2-2, with 7 bases that match TRBD2. With 2 bases clipped from V and 6 bases from J, the junction kept 9 bases outside the gene matches. Germline V gene sequence: CDR1 MNHEY, CDR2 SVGAGI. The CDR3 runs 16 residues. The CDR3 DNA sequence: TGTGCCAGCAGTTACGTAGGACTAGGTTTAGCCGGGGAGCTGTTTTTT. Protein sequence: CASSYVGLGLAGELFF.

V gene TRBV5-6 combines with J gene TRBJ2-7; perhaps TRBD2 as D (5 bases). CDR1 SGHDT and CDR2 YYEEEE come from the germline V gene. This CDR3 has 17 amino acids. V shed 4 bases and J shed 5 bases, with 25 bases lying between them. The CDR3 loop reads CASSLEGPMRVDDEQYF. CDR3 bases: TGTGCCAGCAGCCTCGAGGGCCCGATGCGGGTGGACGACGAGCAGTACTTC.

The V and J genes are TRBV7-8 and TRBJ1-1; 7 bases agree with TRBD1. The junction had 4 bases not matched to a gene; V was cut back by 5 bases and J by 1 base. Germline values: CDR1 SGHVS, CDR2 FQNEAQ. The CDR3 loop spans 14 amino acids. The CDR3 spells CASSLGTANTEAFF. The CDR3 region has the DNA TGTGCCAGCAGCCTCGGGACAGCGAACACTGAAGCTTTCTTT.

The rearrangement joins TRBV5-4 to TRBJ2-7, with TRBD2 matching 9 bases. Germline V gives CDR1 SGHNT, CDR2 YYREEE (reference sequence). V lost 2 bases, J lost 5 bases, and 5 bases stayed unmatched. This CDR3 has 14 amino acids. The CDR3 DNA is TGTGCCAGCAGCTTTTCACTAGCGGGTAACGAGCAGTACTTC. Amino acids: CASSFSLAGNEQYF.

This clone was seen once. CDR3 region: CAISESVSGAQLLNTEAFF. CDR3 in DNA: TGTGCCATCAGTGAGTCTGTAAGTGGGGCACAATTACTTAACACTGAAGCTTTCTTT. The chain combines TRBV10-3 with TRBJ1-1, with TRBD1 as a possible D gene (5 bases). The germline V gene encodes CDR1 ENHRY and CDR2 SYGVKD. V lost 0 bases, J lost 2 bases, and 22 bases lay in between. This CDR3 has 19 amino acids.

The chain uses TRBV4-3 and TRBJ2-1; 10 bases align to TRBD2. V lost 5 bases to trimming and J lost 4 bases; unmatched junction nucleotides: 5. The CDR3 is made up of 15 amino acids. Germline V gene data show CDR1 as LGHNA and CDR2 as YSLEER. The CDR3 protein is CASSAGTSVYNEQFF. The CDR3 coding sequence is TGCGCCAGCAGCGCCGGGACTAGCGTATACAATGAGCAGTTCTTC.

The genes are TRBV6-1 and TRBJ2-1; the match to TRBD2 covers 9 bases. V lost 1 base, J lost 3 bases, and 4 bases stayed unmatched. The CDR3 contains 16 residues. Per the germline V gene, CDR1 is MNHNS and CDR2 is SASEGT. CDR3 sequence reads: CASSEVIAGVYNEQFF. The CDR3 DNA sequence: TGTGCCAGCAGTGAAGTGATAGCGGGAGTCTACAATGAGCAGTTCTTC.

The V call is TRBV5-1, the J call TRBJ2-5; D unresolved. The CDR3 loop spans 16 amino acids. V lost 5 bases to trimming and J lost 2 bases, with 19 bases between them. Germline loops: CDR1 SGHRS, CDR2 YFSETQ. Written as DNA, the CDR3 is TGCGCCAGCAGTTCAACGTCTACCAGCAGGCAAGAGACCCAGTACTTC. Amino acid sequence: CASSSTSTSRQETQYF.

The chain combines TRBV5-4 with TRBJ2-7; 11 bases line up with TRBD1. The CDR3 spans 16 residues. With V trimmed by 4 bases and J by 4 bases, 10 bases remained unmatched. The germline V gene encodes CDR1 SGHNT and CDR2 YYREEE (reference sequence). CDR3 region: CASSPVKGQGVYEQYF. The CDR3 nucleotides are TGTGCCAGCAGCCCGGTGAAGGGACAGGGGGTATACGAGCAGTACTTC.

The chain employs TRBV5-1 and TRBJ1-2, with 9 nucleotides matching TRBD1. Looked up from germline, CDR1 is SGHRS and CDR2 is YFSETQ. With 5 bases clipped from V and 4 bases from J, the junction kept 6 bases outside the gene matches. The CDR3 has 14 amino acids. CDR3 DNA: TGCGCCAGCAGTCAGACAGGGGGTTTCTATGGCTACACCTTC. Its protein product is CASSQTGGFYGYTF.

The chain combines TRBV18 with TRBJ2-2; possible D gene TRBD1, 5 bases. The germline V and J ends were trimmed by 4 bases and 6 bases, with 12 bases remaining between them. The germline V gene has CDR1 KGHSH and CDR2 LQKENI. This CDR3 has 14 amino acids. The CDR3 DNA sequence: TGTGCCAGCTCACAGAGACAGAAGTCCGGGGAGCTGTTTTTT. Translation gives CASSQRQKSGELFF.

The chain couples TRBV21-1 to TRBJ1-2; the listed D gene, TRBD1, was not tested against the DNA. TRBV21-1 is flagged as a pseudogene. The CDR3 consists of 17 residues. The CDR3 DNA reads as TGTGCCAGCAGCAAACGGACAGGGGCGATTGATAACTATGGCTACACCTTC. This sequence encodes CASSKRTGAIDNYGYTF.

The chain has TRBV5-8 and TRBJ1-4, with D possibly TRBD1 on 6 matching bases. Germline CDR1 reads SGHTS; CDR2 reads YDEGEE. Trimming removed 8 bases at V and 0 bases at J, with 14 bases between. CDR3 length equals 15 residues. CDR3 bases: TGTGCCAGTTCGACAGGAACCTCAACTAATGAAAAACTGTTTTTT. It translates to CASSTGTSTNEKLFF.

This chain links TRBV18 with TRBJ1-1; possibly TRBD1 for D (5 bases). V was cut by 2 bases and J by 2 bases, with 12 bases left in between. Germline loops: CDR1 KGHSH, CDR2 LQKENI. The CDR3 has 15 residues. CDR3 amino acids: CASSPLDSPNTEAFF. CDR3 in DNA: TGTGCCAGCTCACCATTAGACAGCCCTAACACTGAAGCTTTCTTT.

V usage is TRBV19 and J usage is TRBJ1-1, with a tentative D call TRBD1 (5 bases). In germline, CDR1 is LNHDA, CDR2 SQIVND (reference sequence). This CDR3 is built from 14 residues. V was cut by 4 bases and J by 1 base, with 10 bases left in between. CDR3 sequence (DNA): TGTGCCAGTAGTACAGGGTTCGGGAACACTGAAGCTTTCTTT. Translating it yields CASSTGFGNTEAFF.

This chain joins TRBV7-2 and TRBJ2-1, with a tentative D call TRBD1 (5 bases). V lost 0 bases, J lost 0 bases, and 9 bases lay in between. Germline V gene lookup returns CDR1 SGHTA and CDR2 FQGNSA. This CDR3 comprises 16 residues. CDR3 loop: CASSLAGPRSYNEQFF. CDR3 nucleotides: TGTGCCAGCAGCTTAGCGGGGCCTCGCTCCTACAATGAGCAGTTCTTC.

This clone came up once. This chain links TRBV10-3 with TRBJ2-7, with 9 bases identical to TRBD1. In germline, CDR1 is ENHRY, CDR2 SYGVKD. V dropped 10 bases and J dropped 3; count of bases not matched to a gene: 4. CDR3 length: 12 amino acids. The CDR3 loop reads CATRQGDYEQYF. The CDR3 DNA follows: TGTGCCACGCGACAGGGGGACTACGAGCAGTACTTC.

The chain uses TRBV7-2 and TRBJ2-5, with D unclear. With 3 bases removed from V and 5 bases from J, the gap between germline ends came to 10 bases. CDR1 is SGHTA, CDR2 FQGNSA, per germline. The CDR3 extends over 13 amino acids. CDR3 sequence (DNA): TGTGCCAGCAGCTTTTCCGAACGGGAGACCCAGTACTTC. Amino acid sequence: CASSFSERETQYF.

This clone appeared a single time. Distinct nucleotide sequences in the sample also encode this CDR3. The rearrangement uses TRBV7-2 and TRBJ1-4; D gene uncertain. This CDR3 has 14 residues. CDR1 and CDR2 (germline): SGHTA, FQGNSA. Trimming cost V 5 bases and J 5 bases, with 12 bases left between them. The CDR3 bases are TGTGCCAGCAGCCGGGGAGCGACCAATGAAAAACTGTTTTTT. This translates into CASSRGATNEKLFF. Full variable domain (missing parts from reference TRBV7-2 and TRBJ1-4): GAGVSQSPSNKVTEKGKDVELRCDPISGHTALYWYRQSLGQGLEFLIYFQGNSAPDKSGLPSDRFSAERTGGSVSTLTIQRTQQEDSAVYLCASSRGATNEKLFFGSGTQLSVL.

The chain combines TRBV11-2 with TRBJ2-4; D remains unclear. The germline V and J ends were trimmed by 0 bases and 9 bases, with 3 bases remaining between them. There are 11 residues in the CDR3. Germline V gene sequence: CDR1 SGHAT, CDR2 FQNNGV. The CDR3 is CASSLDSIQYF. As DNA, the CDR3 is TGTGCCAGCAGCTTAGATAGCATTCAGTACTTC.

The gene calls are TRBV27 and TRBJ2-2, with 10 positions matching TRBD2. There are 17 residues in the CDR3. CDR1 is MNHEY and CDR2 is SMNVEV in the germline V gene (reference sequence). The ends lost 0 bases at V and 4 bases at J; junction bases unmatched: 5. CDR3 amino acids: CASSLSTSGYFTGELFF. CDR3 DNA sequence: TGTGCCAGCAGTTTATCGACTAGCGGGTACTTCACCGGGGAGCTGTTTTTT.

The J gene is TRBJ2-7, the V gene TRBV21-1; the tabulated D call, TRBD2, remains unverified against the DNA. TRBV21-1 is a pseudogene. There are 14 residues in the CDR3. Written as DNA, the CDR3 is TGTGCCAGCAGCACGTCCTTAGCGTGCAACGAGCAGTACTTC. Translated, it gives CASSTSLACNEQYF.

The chain is built from TRBV28 and TRBJ1-5; 7 bases align to TRBD1. Germline CDR1 is MDHEN and CDR2 is SYDVKM. The J segment lost 5 bases and the V segment lost 5 bases, leaving 6 bases of the junction unmatched. The CDR3 loop spans 14 amino acids. CDR3 nucleotides: TGTGCCAGCAGTGGGGGACAGCTTTATCAGCCCCAGCATTTT. Protein: CASSGGQLYQPQHF.